This record concerns one T cell receptor (beta chain) sequence. Its antigen is unidentified. The data originate from a study of cytomegalovirus exposure and HLA in healthy donors. Whole-study results and caveats: Donors belonging to an Asian-associated ancestry cluster reportedly showed fewer N-insertions in productive TCRs than the approximately 700-donor mean, according to what a later analysis found. Among TCR beta chains of equal frequency, HLA-associated ones were more clonally expanded in a later analysis. Previous analysis showed most TCR beta V segments were productive about 87% or about 30% of the time. Under in vitro conditions, a few CMV-associated chains were confirmed as specific for CMV antigens.

There are 14 residues in the CDR3. The trim removed 6 bases at V and 6 bases at J, leaving 8 bases unmatched. Germline V gives CDR1 LNHDA, CDR2 SQIVND (reference sequence). The PCR used 60 Vbeta and 13 Jbeta primers. The assay was immunoSEQ multiplex PCR, and TCRdb's table has in-frame clones only and misses some. The sample lists roughly 200,000 clones, 80% occurring once. The clonotype comes from a boy aged 5-17 years in good health and CMV-seronegative. The specimen was PBMCs. The chain joins TRBV19 to TRBJ1-5; 7 nucleotides agree with TRBD1. CDR3 amino acids: CASRRQGGSQPQHF. The CDR3 nucleotides read TGTGCCAGTAGAAGACAGGGCGGAAGTCAGCCCCAGCATTTT.